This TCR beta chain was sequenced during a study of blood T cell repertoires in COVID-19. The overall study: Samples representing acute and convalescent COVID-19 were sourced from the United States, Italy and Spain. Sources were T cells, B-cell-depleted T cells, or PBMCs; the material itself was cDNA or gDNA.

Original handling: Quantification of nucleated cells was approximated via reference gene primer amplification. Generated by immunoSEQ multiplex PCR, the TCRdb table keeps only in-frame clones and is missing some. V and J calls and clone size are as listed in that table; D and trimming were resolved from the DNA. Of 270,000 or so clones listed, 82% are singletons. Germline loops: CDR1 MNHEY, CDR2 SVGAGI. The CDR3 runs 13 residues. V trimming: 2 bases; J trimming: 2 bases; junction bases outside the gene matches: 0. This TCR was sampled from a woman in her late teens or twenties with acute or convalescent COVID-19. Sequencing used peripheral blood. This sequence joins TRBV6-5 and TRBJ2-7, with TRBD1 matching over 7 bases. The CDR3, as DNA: TGTGCCAGCAGTTACGACAGGGCCTACGAGCAGTACTTC. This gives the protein CASSYDRAYEQYF.